The 9 T cell receptor beta chains reported below all come from one sample, sequenced in a study of CD8+ T cells in alopecia areata. Investigators isolated RNA and reverse transcribed it into cDNA to act as the sequencing template. Produced via immunoSEQ multiplex PCR; TCRdb's table is partial and in-frame only. The sample has 160,000 or so clones; around 50% are singletons. The sequenced sample was CD8+ T cells sorted from blood, obtained at week 0. Every receptor here comes from a human donor with alopecia areata.

This clone was found many times. V is TRBV19 and J is TRBJ2-5; D possibly corresponds to TRBD1 (7 bases). This CDR3 is built from 14 residues. Germline V CDR1 and CDR2: LNHDA, SQIVND (reference sequence). Trimming pared 6 bases from V and 5 bases from J, leaving 16 bases between. The CDR3 here is CASSPPTGRETQYF. The CDR3 nucleotides are TGTGCCAGTAGCCCCCCGACAGGGAGGGAGACCCAGTACTTC.

This clone occurred a few times. The CDR3 bases are TGCGCCAGCAGCGCAGACTATGGCTACACCTTC. Amino acid sequence: CASSADYGYTF. The chain carries TRBV5-1 and TRBJ1-2, with unresolved D. Germline V gives CDR1 SGHRS, CDR2 YFSETQ. CDR3 length: 11 amino acids. V was pared by 4 bases and J by 3 bases, with 4 bases between. Together with reference TRBV5-1 and TRBJ1-2, the CDR3 gives the full variable domain: KAGVTQTPRYLIKTRGQQVTLSCSPISGHRSVSWYQQTPGQGLQFLFEYFSETQRNKGNFPGRFSGRQFSNSRSEMNVSTLELGDSALYLCASSADYGYTFGSGTRLTVV.

The CDR3 DNA sequence: TGTGCCAGCAGTTACAACGGGGGCAGCTCCTACGAGCAGTACTTC. Its translation is CASSYNGGSSYEQYF. This chain connects TRBV6-6 to TRBJ2-7; D possibly uses TRBD1 or TRBD2 (6 bases each). The CDR3 has 15 amino acids. The V and J ends lost 2 bases and 0 bases respectively, with 11 bases between them. Looked up from germline, CDR1 is MNHNY and CDR2 is SVGAGI (reference sequence).

The chain recombines TRBV30 with TRBJ2-7; D is uncertain. The CDR3 runs to 13 residues. Germline CDR1 reads GTSNPN; CDR2 reads SVGIG (reference sequence). The V end lost 0 bases, the J end lost 0 bases, and 6 bases lay between the germline ends. The CDR3 DNA sequence: TGTGCCTGGAGTGTGGGATTCTCCTACGAGCAGTACTTC. Translating gives CAWSVGFSYEQYF.

In this sample, this clone turned up many times. This chain connects TRBV4-3 to TRBJ2-3; possibly TRBD1 for D (5 bases). This CDR3 is built from 16 residues. V gave up 5 bases and J gave up 2 bases, with 17 bases separating them. Per germline, CDR1 LGHNA and CDR2 YSLEER. The CDR3 nucleotides are TGCGCCAGCAGCAAACGCTTTGAGACAGCCACAGATACGCAGTATTTT. Its translation is CASSKRFETATDTQYF.

This clone was seen once. The chain couples TRBV27 to TRBJ2-1, with TRBD2 identical over 7 bases. The CDR3 is 14 amino acids. CDR1 is MNHEY and CDR2 is SMNVEV in the germline V gene (reference sequence). V shed 4 bases and J 6 bases; nucleotides not matched to a gene: 6. DNA of the CDR3: TGTGCCAGCAGTTCCACCTCTAGCGGCAATGAGCAGTTCTTC. It yields the protein CASSSTSSGNEQFF.

This clone was found a few times. The CDR3 nucleotides are TGTGCCAGCACCCCATCGACAATTCGCGGGCTGTTTTTT. It yields the protein CASTPSTIRGLFF. The J gene is TRBJ1-4, the V gene TRBV6-6; D unclear. V lost 7 bases and J 14 bases, leaving 20 bases between the germline ends. CDR1 is MNHNY and CDR2 is SVGAGI in the germline V gene (reference sequence). The CDR3 is made up of 13 amino acids.

This sequence joins TRBV7-8 and TRBJ2-7, with TRBD1 identical over 9 bases. Germline trimming cut 1 base from V and 4 bases from J; bases unmatched to any gene: 5. Germline V gene lookup returns CDR1 SGHVS and CDR2 FQNEAQ. The CDR3 is 15 amino acids. CDR3 in DNA: TGTGCCAGCAGCTTAGGGGACAGGGTACATTACGAGCAGTACTTC. This translates into CASSLGDRVHYEQYF.

The V gene is TRBV4-3, the J gene TRBJ1-2; D is ambiguous. CDR1 is LGHNA, CDR2 YSLEER, per germline. CDR3 size: 11 residues. V lost 1 base and J 7 bases, leaving 4 bases between the germline ends. The CDR3: CASSQGGGYTF. DNA for the CDR3: TGCGCCAGCAGCCAAGGGGGTGGCTACACCTTC.